Listed below are T cell receptor beta chains from one sample, sequenced in a study of blood T cell repertoires in COVID-19. Sequenced by immunoSEQ multiplex PCR; TCRdb stores in-frame clones only, minus some. The sample holds around 330,000 clones, 89% seen once. Source material: PBMCs or T cells enriched from blood (not recorded which). The receptor source for this set is a woman in her thirties or forties who had recovered from COVID-19. CDR3s include the opening cysteine and the closing phenylalanine or tryptophan. Fields, in order: D gene, clone size, J gene, V gene, CDR3 protein, CDR3 DNA. The D gene is left open where the match is weak. Rows give clone size only sometimes, using once, few, many, or a class for an expanded clone.

NA,NA,TRBJ2-5,TRBV14,CASSELRETQYF,TGTGCCAGCAGCGAACTCCGGGAGACCCAGTACTTC
NA,NA,TRBJ2-1,TRBV24-1,CATSDLAVSNEQFF,TGTGCCACCAGTGATTTGGCTGTGAGCAATGAGCAGTTCTTC
NA,NA,TRBJ1-5,TRBV7-2,CASSLGQGNKPQHF,TGTGCCAGCAGCTTAGGGCAGGGCAATAAGCCCCAGCATTTT
TRBD1,NA,TRBJ2-1,TRBV5-4,CASTVDPQGANEQFF,TGTGCCAGCACCGTCGACCCACAGGGGGCCAATGAGCAGTTCTTC
NA,once,TRBJ2-2,TRBV19,CASSINGYAVNTGELFF,TGTGCCAGTAGTATCAACGGCTACGCGGTCAACACCGGGGAGCTGTTTTTT
NA,NA,TRBJ1-1,TRBV2,CASSDRRGNTEAFF,TGTGCCAGCAGTGACCGTCGAGGGAACACTGAAGCTTTCTTT
NA,NA,TRBJ1-5,TRBV13,CASSPRGIQPQHF,TGTGCCAGCAGCCCCCGGGGGATTCAGCCCCAGCATTTT
NA,NA,TRBJ2-3,TRBV9,CASSVEVGFTDTQYF,TGTGCCAGCAGCGTAGAAGTCGGTTTCACAGATACGCAGTATTTT
TRBD2,NA,TRBJ2-3,TRBV9,CASSVGLAGGSTDTQYF,TGTGCCAGCAGCGTAGGGCTAGCGGGAGGGAGTACAGATACGCAGTATTTT
TRBD2,NA,TRBJ2-3,TRBV2,CASSPFSGGEHTQYF,TGTGCCAGCAGCCCCTTTAGCGGGGGGGAACATACGCAGTATTTT
NA,NA,TRBJ2-7,TRBV3-1/TRBV3-2,CASSQRRELNEQYF,TGTGCCAGCAGCCAGAGGAGGGAACTCAACGAGCAGTACTTC
TRBD2,NA,TRBJ2-7,TRBV6-5,CASSYGGRDYEQYF,TGTGCCAGCAGTTACGGAGGGAGGGACTACGAGCAGTACTTC
TRBD2,NA,TRBJ2-1,TRBV9,CASSVRTSGSYNEQFF,TGTGCCAGCAGCGTCAGGACTAGCGGATCCTACAATGAGCAGTTCTTC
TRBD2,NA,TRBJ2-2,TRBV3-1/TRBV3-2,CASSQEGLAGLPGELFF,TGTGCCAGCAGCCAAGAAGGACTAGCGGGACTCCCCGGGGAGCTGTTTTTT
TRBD1,many,TRBJ1-5,TRBV7-8,CASSLRVQGARGGNQPQHF,TGTGCCAGCAGCTTAAGGGTTCAGGGGGCGCGGGGTGGCAATCAGCCCCAGCATTTT
TRBD1,NA,TRBJ2-7,TRBV15,CATSGRTGSYEQYF,TGTGCCACCAGCGGACGGACAGGATCCTACGAGCAGTACTTC
TRBD2,NA,TRBJ2-7,TRBV11-2,CASSLTSGQYEQYF,TGTGCCAGCAGCCTAACTAGCGGGCAATACGAGCAGTACTTC
NA,NA,TRBJ1-6,TRBV5-1,CASSFGVSDSPLHF,TGCGCCAGCAGCTTCGGGGTGTCGGATTCACCCCTCCACTTT
NA,NA,TRBJ1-3,TRBV18,CASSRVAGREISGNTIYF,TGTGCCAGCTCCCGGGTGGCAGGTCGGGAGATCTCTGGAAACACCATATATTTT
NA,NA,TRBJ1-5,TRBV24-1,CATSLGPGQPQHF,TGTGCCACCTCCTTGGGCCCGGGGCAGCCCCAGCATTTT
NA,NA,TRBJ1-5,TRBV28,CASRGPGMGYSNQPQHF,TGTGCCAGTAGAGGCCCAGGGATGGGCTATAGCAATCAGCCCCAGCATTTT
TRBD2,NA,TRBJ2-2,TRBV18,CASSPISGPNTGELFF,TGTGCCAGCTCACCAATTAGCGGGCCGAACACCGGGGAGCTGTTTTTT
TRBD2,NA,TRBJ2-3,TRBV5-1,CASSSSGGAADTQYF,TGCGCCAGCAGTTCTAGCGGGGGGGCCGCAGATACGCAGTATTTT
NA,few,TRBJ1-6,TRBV10-2,CASSESLPSPLHF,TGCGCCAGCAGTGAGTCTCTTCCTTCACCCCTCCACTTT
NA,NA,TRBJ1-2,TRBV4-3,CASSQDFGDYGYTF,TGCGCCAGCAGCCAAGATTTCGGGGACTATGGCTACACCTTC
NA,NA,TRBJ1-2,TRBV28,CASSSRYGYTF,TGTGCCAGCAGTTCCCGCTATGGCTACACCTTC
NA,NA,TRBJ2-7,TRBV11-3,CASSRGTEAPYEQYF,TGTGCCAGCAGCCGCGGGACAGAAGCTCCCTACGAGCAGTACTTC
TRBD1,NA,TRBJ1-5,TRBV28,CASSPLRQGGNQPQHF,TGTGCCAGCAGTCCCTTGCGACAGGGGGGGAATCAGCCCCAGCATTTT
NA,NA,TRBJ1-2,TRBV6-5,CASSLRGGNGYTF,TGTGCCAGCAGTCTCCGGGGGGGGAATGGCTACACCTTC
TRBD1,NA,TRBJ1-5,TRBV5-4,CASSLWGTVLNQPQHF,TGTGCCAGCAGCTTGTGGGGGACAGTCTTAAATCAGCCCCAGCATTTT
TRBD1,NA,TRBJ1-1,TRBV18,CASSPGQGGMNTEAFF,TGTGCCAGCTCACCGGGACAGGGAGGAATGAACACTGAAGCTTTCTTT
TRBD1,NA,TRBJ1-3,TRBV3-1/TRBV3-2,CASSPGDSRSAGNTIYF,TGTGCCAGCAGCCCGGGGGACAGCCGGTCCGCTGGAAACACCATATATTTT
NA,NA,TRBJ2-5,TRBV9,CASSAGETQYF,TGTGCCAGCAGCGCGGGAGAGACCCAGTACTTC
NA,NA,TRBJ2-3,TRBV28,CASSLSLVSTDTQYF,TGTGCCAGCAGTTTATCCCTCGTCAGCACAGATACGCAGTATTTT
TRBD2,few,TRBJ2-2,TRBV7-3,CASSWTRANTGELFF,TGTGCCAGCAGCTGGACTAGAGCTAACACCGGGGAGCTGTTTTTT
NA,once,TRBJ1-1,TRBV28,CATKGGGSAEAFF,TGTGCCACCAAAGGGGGGGGGAGCGCTGAAGCTTTCTTT
NA,NA,TRBJ2-5,TRBV18,CASSPAGYQETQYF,TGTGCCAGCTCACCAGCGGGGTACCAAGAGACCCAGTACTTC
TRBD2,NA,TRBJ2-1,TRBV7-8,CASSSTWGTSYNEQFF,TGTGCCAGCAGCTCGACCTGGGGGACTAGCTACAATGAGCAGTTCTTC
NA,NA,TRBJ1-3,TRBV4-3,CASSQDELPGVAGNTIYF,TGCGCCAGCAGCCAAGACGAACTCCCCGGGGTGGCTGGAAACACCATATATTTT
NA,NA,TRBJ2-1,TRBV4-3,CASSQKSVLLSGVYNEQFF,TGCGCCAGCAGCCAAAAGAGCGTGTTACTAAGCGGAGTATACAATGAGCAGTTCTTC
NA,NA,TRBJ2-7,TRBV9,CASSPWGGPHEQYF,TGTGCCAGCAGCCCCTGGGGGGGGCCCCACGAGCAGTACTTC
NA,NA,TRBJ2-1,TRBV30,CAWRVRRSSYNEQFF,TGTGCCTGGAGAGTCCGCCGGAGCTCCTACAATGAGCAGTTCTTC
NA,NA,TRBJ2-2,TRBV2,CASSIGRNTGELFF,TGTGCCAGCAGTATTGGGCGAAACACCGGGGAGCTGTTTTTT
NA,once,TRBJ2-5,TRBV5-1,CASTPGGGQETQYF,TGCGCCAGCACCCCGGGCGGAGGGCAGGAGACCCAGTACTTC
NA,NA,TRBJ1-5,TRBV5-4,CASSPDRNQPQHF,TGTGCCAGCAGCCCCGACAGGAATCAGCCCCAGCATTTT
NA,NA,TRBJ2-5,TRBV28,CASSLWGAGRETQYF,TGTGCCAGCAGTTTATGGGGGGCTGGGAGAGAGACCCAGTACTTC
NA,NA,TRBJ2-7,TRBV19,CASSPGLEAYEQYF,TGTGCCAGTAGTCCGGGATTAGAAGCCTACGAGCAGTACTTC
TRBD1,NA,TRBJ1-2,TRBV3-1/TRBV3-2,CASSQDTGTGLYYGYTF,TGTGCCAGCAGCCAAGACACCGGGACAGGGTTATACTATGGCTACACCTTC
TRBD1,once,TRBJ1-1,TRBV19,CASSRTGGTEAFF,TGTGCCAGTAGTCGTACAGGGGGCACTGAAGCTTTCTTT